The 14 T cell receptor beta chains presented below share a single source sample, sequenced in a study of post-analysis software for immune sequencing data. Whole-study results and caveats: The five TRBV segments detected at higher frequency in patients than in controls included TRBV5-6, TRBV5-1 and TRBV20-1.

These receptors lack a known antigen. Included in the TCR beta cDNA libraries were unique molecular identifiers. TCRdb itself ran the PCR reads through MiXCR, one entry per CDR3 protein. The profile shows about 800,000 distinct CDR3 sequences, about 32% of them singletons. Sample: blood. The receptors shown here come from a girl between 10 and 17 years old with multiple sclerosis.

Only a few counts were recorded for this clonotype. V usage is TRBV29-1 and J usage is TRBJ2-1; TRBD2 aligns across 13 bases. Germline loops: CDR1 SQVTM, CDR2 ANQGSEA. The CDR3 spans 21 residues. With V trimmed by 7 bases and J by 7 bases, 28 bases remained unmatched. In nucleotides, the CDR3 is TGCAGCGCCCGCCCCGGAGCAGGGGGAGTAACTAGCGGGAGGGCCGTGAATGAGCAGTTCTTC. It is translated as CSARPGAGGVTSGRAVNEQFF.

Comments on this clonotype: A much more abundant neighbour one base away suggests this may be a read error. The V and J genes are TRBV11-1 and TRBJ2-7; D might be TRBD1 or TRBD2, each matching 5 bases. The V gene lost 4 bases and the J gene lost 7 bases, with 14 bases spanning the gap. Germline V gene data show CDR1 as SGHAT and CDR2 as FQDESV (reference sequence). The CDR3 length is 13 residues. The CDR3 coding sequence is TGTGCCAGCAGCTCCAATCTATGGGGGGAGCAGTACTTC. The encoded protein is CASSSNLWGEQYF.

This sequence joins TRBV20-1 and TRBJ2-5; 10 bases align to TRBD2. Germline V CDR1 and CDR2: DFQATT, SNEGSKA (reference sequence). Trimming took 5 bases from V and 2 from J; bases not matched to a gene: 2. The CDR3 runs 13 residues. The CDR3 region is CSAQTSGQETQYF. The DNA of the CDR3 is TGCAGTGCTCAGACTAGCGGGCAAGAGACCCAGTACTTC.

This sequence joins TRBV3-1 and TRBJ2-5, with unresolved D. The CDR3 is made up of 15 amino acids. V lost 4 bases, J lost 11 bases, and 23 bases lay in between. The germline gives CDR1 LGHDT, CDR2 YNNKEL (reference sequence). The CDR3 reads CASSLRLVSYNEQYF. The CDR3, as DNA: TGTGCCAGCAGCCTAAGACTGGTCTCCTACAATGAGCAGTACTTC.

The CDR3, as DNA: TGTGCCAGCTCACCGGGTCGGGGATCGGACGAGCAGTACTTC. This translates into CASSPGRGSDEQYF. The chain employs TRBV18 and TRBJ2-7, with D perhaps TRBD2 (5 bases). The CDR3 spans 14 residues. The germline V gene encodes CDR1 KGHSH and CDR2 LQKENI. V was clipped by 3 bases and J by 5 bases, with 14 bases between them.

The rearrangement links TRBV6-2 or TRBV6-3 to TRBJ1-1; a weak D match, TRBD1 (5 bases). Trimming removed 4 bases from V and 8 bases from J, with 14 bases in between. The CDR3 is 13 amino acids. Germline V gene data show CDR1 as MNHEY and CDR2 as SVGEGT. CDR3 sequence: CASSWDPAIEAFF. The CDR3 DNA is TGTGCCAGCAGTTGGGACCCTGCCATAGAAGCTTTCTTT.

This clonotype was observed a handful of times. The chain links TRBV20-1 to TRBJ2-4; 9 nucleotides match TRBD1. The length of the CDR3 is 16 residues. V lost 5 bases to trimming and J lost 4 bases; unmatched junction nucleotides: 12. The germline V gene encodes CDR1 DFQATT and CDR2 SNEGSKA (reference sequence). The CDR3: CSALRPGQGVKNIQYF. CDR3 nucleotide sequence: TGCAGTGCTTTACGACCGGGACAGGGAGTTAAAAACATTCAGTACTTC.

This clonotype was detected a few times. The chain uses TRBV20-1 and TRBJ2-7; 10 bases line up with TRBD1. Losses at the gene ends were 6 bases for V and 4 bases for J; bases not matched to a gene: 6. This CDR3 has 13 amino acids. CDR1 and CDR2 (germline): DFQATT, SNEGSKA (reference sequence). The CDR3 region is CSAPGQGFYEQYF. The CDR3 DNA reads TGCAGTGCGCCGGGACAGGGGTTTTACGAGCAGTACTTC.

This chain uses TRBV29-1 with TRBJ1-1; 7 nucleotides line up with TRBD1. Germline loops: CDR1 SQVTM, CDR2 ANQGSEA. J lost 0 bases, V lost 8 bases, and 12 bases had no gene match. This CDR3 contains 15 residues. CDR3 amino acids: CSILQGLPMNTEAFF. The CDR3 nucleotides read TGCAGCATTTTACAGGGGCTTCCTATGAACACTGAAGCTTTCTTT.

V usage is TRBV6-1 and J usage is TRBJ1-6, with 8 bases aligning to TRBD1. Germline V CDR1 and CDR2: MNHNS, SASEGT. Trimming took 8 bases from V and 10 from J; bases not matched to a gene: 19. The CDR3 extends over 17 amino acids. The CDR3 sequence is CASDNRPRTGNGSPLHF. DNA of the CDR3: TGTGCCAGCGACAATAGACCTAGGACAGGGAATGGATCACCCCTCCACTTT.

This chain links TRBV2 with TRBJ2-1; 9 bases align to TRBD2. V was pared by 1 base and J by 6 bases, with 4 bases of the junction left unmatched. In germline, CDR1 is SNHLY, CDR2 FYNNEI. The CDR3 extends over 15 amino acids. Here the CDR3 reads CASSEGGRAPNEQFF. The CDR3 DNA reads TGTGCCAGCAGTGAAGGCGGGAGGGCCCCCAATGAGCAGTTCTTC.

The J gene is TRBJ2-1, the V gene TRBV29-1; D might be TRBD1 (8 bases). The V and J ends lost 4 bases and 13 bases respectively, with 26 bases between them. Germline values: CDR1 SQVTM, CDR2 ANQGSEA. The CDR3 totals 15 residues. CDR3 DNA sequence: TGCAGCGTTGGTCCCCGTACAGGGGGGGAAGAGACCCAGTTCTTC. Translating gives CSVGPRTGGEETQFF.

There are a few counts of this clonotype. The junction and the germline gene differ at one end; a read error may be behind it. V and J are TRBV13 and TRBJ1-4; tentatively, D is TRBD1 (6 bases). The germline gives CDR1 PRHDT, CDR2 FYEKMQ (reference sequence). The CDR3 length is 16 residues. CDR3 residues: CASSLGPRGPNEKLFF. CDR3 bases: TGTGCCAGCAGCTTAGGCCCCAGGGGCCCTAACGAAAAACTGTTTTTT.

This clonotype came up a few times. This sequence joins TRBV5-1 and TRBJ1-1, with 8 bases matching TRBD1. The CDR3 contains 15 residues. V shed 4 bases and J 1 base; nucleotides not matched to a gene: 6. CDR1 and CDR2 from the germline V gene are SGHRS and YFSETQ. This chain's CDR3 is CASSPAGTGNTEAFF. The CDR3 coding sequence is TGCGCCAGCAGCCCTGCGGGGACAGGGAACACTGAAGCTTTCTTT. The full variable domain, in which reference TRBV5-1 and TRBJ1-1 provide the parts outside the CDR3, is KAGVTQTPRYLIKTRGQQVTLSCSPISGHRSVSWYQQTPGQGLQFLFEYFSETQRNKGNFPGRFSGRQFSNSRSEMNVSTLELGDSALYLCASSPAGTGNTEAFFGQGTRLTVV.